This TCR beta chain stems from a study of beta chain features in type 1 diabetes. General study points: Type 1 diabetes patients had TCRB CDR3s that were shorter (moderately but significantly so) in all four CD4+ subsets. Naive, central memory and Treg TCRB repertoires appeared more alike in patients than in healthy donors.

A single heparinised draw of approximately 100 mL on average was taken per donor. Each sorted fraction was over 95% pure. Sequenced material consisted of expressed TCRB transcripts (all of the isolated RNA was reverse transcribed). The average output of naive, central memory and regulatory T cell samples was roughly 3.6 million reads. Sequencing used immunoSEQ multiplex PCR; TCRdb keeps in-frame clones, though not all of them. The repertoire holds around 140,000 clones, with about 10% as singletons. This CDR3 has 14 amino acids. With V trimmed by 6 bases and J by 5 bases, 7 bases remained unmatched. Germline V CDR1 and CDR2: SQVTM, ANQGSEA. This clone has just a few counts. Its cognate antigen is unknown.

Sequencing was carried out using central memory CD4+ T cells from blood. V usage is TRBV29-1 and J usage is TRBJ2-3, with TRBD2 matching 11 bases. The receptor was isolated from a man aged 25-40 years with type 1 diabetes. This chain's CDR3 is CSVIAGGPGDTQYF. The DNA for the CDR3 is TGCAGCGTCATAGCGGGGGGGCCGGGAGATACGCAGTATTTT.